This T cell receptor (beta chain) was sequenced for a study of T-cell reconstitution after alpha-beta-depleted transplantation in children. A library of TCRbeta sequences, prepared with unique molecular identifiers, was generated. TCRdb reprocessed the PCR reads with MiXCR, giving one entry per CDR3 protein. The sample consists of 550,000 to 600,000 distinct CDR3 sequences, roughly 23% of them appearing once. This CDR3 has 16 residues. The germline gives CDR1 DFQATT, CDR2 SNEGSKA (reference sequence). About this clonotype: As yet, its antigen is unknown. Compared with germline, one end of the junction differs, possibly owing to a read error.

Overall study findings and caveats: Reportedly, only several hundred clones from non-depleted graft cells drove alpha-beta T-cell counts at about two months. Diversity of TCRbeta at day 60 was high in some patients, arising from surviving recipient T cells and thymic progenitors.

The clonotype was recovered from a boy younger than two who had a stem cell transplant for acute myeloid leukemia, so the T cells may come from the graft donor. This rearrangement joins TRBV20-1 to TRBJ2-6; TRBD1 agrees at 7 bases. Sequenced material: PBMCs, mostly from graft donor cells, taken 360 days after TCRalphabeta/CD19-depleted stem cell transplant. CDR3: CCARERTGLRSNVLTF. DNA for the CDR3: TGCTGTGCTAGAGAGCGGACAGGACTGCGATCCAACGTCCTGACTTTC.